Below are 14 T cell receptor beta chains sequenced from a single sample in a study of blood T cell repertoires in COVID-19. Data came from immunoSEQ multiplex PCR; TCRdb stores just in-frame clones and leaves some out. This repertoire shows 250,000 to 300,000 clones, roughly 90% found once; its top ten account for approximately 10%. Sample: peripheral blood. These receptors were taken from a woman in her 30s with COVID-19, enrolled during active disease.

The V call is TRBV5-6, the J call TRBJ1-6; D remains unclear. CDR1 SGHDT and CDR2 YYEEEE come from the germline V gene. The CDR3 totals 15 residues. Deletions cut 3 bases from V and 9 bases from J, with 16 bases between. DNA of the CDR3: TGTGCCAGCAGCTCAGCCGGGTCTGAGGGTTCACCCCTCCACTTT. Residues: CASSSAGSEGSPLHF.

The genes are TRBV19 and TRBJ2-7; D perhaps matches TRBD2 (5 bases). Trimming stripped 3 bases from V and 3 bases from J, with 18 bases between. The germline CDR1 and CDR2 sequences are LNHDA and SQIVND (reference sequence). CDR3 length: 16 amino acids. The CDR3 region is CASSIGGSPGSYEQYF. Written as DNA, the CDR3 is TGTGCCAGTAGTATTGGCGGGTCACCTGGGAGCTACGAGCAGTACTTC.

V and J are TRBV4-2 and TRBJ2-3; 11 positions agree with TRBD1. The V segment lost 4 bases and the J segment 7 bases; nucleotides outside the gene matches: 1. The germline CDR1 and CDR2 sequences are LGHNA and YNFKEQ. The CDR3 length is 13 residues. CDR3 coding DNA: TGTGCCAGCAGCCGGGACAGGGGGAATACGCAGTATTTT. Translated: CASSRDRGNTQYF.

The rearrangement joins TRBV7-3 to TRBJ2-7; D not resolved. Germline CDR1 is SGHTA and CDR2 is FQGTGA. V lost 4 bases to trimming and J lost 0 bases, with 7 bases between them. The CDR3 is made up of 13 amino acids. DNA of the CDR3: TGTGCCAGCAGCTCCCCGGGCTCCTACGAGCAGTACTTC. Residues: CASSSPGSYEQYF.

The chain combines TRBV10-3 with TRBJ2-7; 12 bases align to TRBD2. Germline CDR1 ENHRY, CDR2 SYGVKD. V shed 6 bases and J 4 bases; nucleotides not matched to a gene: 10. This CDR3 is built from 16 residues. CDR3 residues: CAIREWGLAGAYEQYF. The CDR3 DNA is TGTGCCATCAGAGAATGGGGACTAGCGGGCGCTTACGAGCAGTACTTC.

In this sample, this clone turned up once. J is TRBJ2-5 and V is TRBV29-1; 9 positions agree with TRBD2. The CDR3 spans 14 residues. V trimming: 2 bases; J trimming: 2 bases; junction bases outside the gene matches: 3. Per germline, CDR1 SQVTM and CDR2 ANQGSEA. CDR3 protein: CSVEYLAGQETQYF. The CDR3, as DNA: TGCAGCGTTGAATATCTAGCGGGGCAAGAGACCCAGTACTTC.

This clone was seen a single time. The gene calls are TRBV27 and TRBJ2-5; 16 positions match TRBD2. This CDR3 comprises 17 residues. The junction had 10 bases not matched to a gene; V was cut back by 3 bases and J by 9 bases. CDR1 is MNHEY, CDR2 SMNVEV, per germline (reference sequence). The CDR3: CASSFQPPGLAGGAQYF. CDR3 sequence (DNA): TGTGCCAGCAGTTTTCAACCGCCGGGACTAGCGGGAGGGGCCCAGTACTTC.

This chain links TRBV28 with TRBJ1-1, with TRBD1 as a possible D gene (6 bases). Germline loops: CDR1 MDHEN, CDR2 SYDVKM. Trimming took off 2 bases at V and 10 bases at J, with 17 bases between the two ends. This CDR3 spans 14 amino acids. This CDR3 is CASSLALPGEGAFF. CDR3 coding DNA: TGTGCCAGCAGTTTAGCTCTTCCAGGGGAGGGAGCTTTCTTT.

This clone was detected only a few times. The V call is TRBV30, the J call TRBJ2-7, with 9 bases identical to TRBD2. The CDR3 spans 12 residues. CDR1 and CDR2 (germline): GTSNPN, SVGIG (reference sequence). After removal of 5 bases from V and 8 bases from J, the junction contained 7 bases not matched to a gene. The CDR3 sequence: CAWWLAGPKQYF. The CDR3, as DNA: TGTGCCTGGTGGCTAGCGGGGCCTAAGCAGTACTTC.

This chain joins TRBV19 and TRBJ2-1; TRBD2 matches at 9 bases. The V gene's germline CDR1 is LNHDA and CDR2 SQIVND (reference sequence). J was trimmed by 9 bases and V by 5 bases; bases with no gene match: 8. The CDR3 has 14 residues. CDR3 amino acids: CASSLAGISGEQFF. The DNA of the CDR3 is TGTGCCAGTAGTCTAGCGGGGATTAGCGGTGAGCAGTTCTTC.

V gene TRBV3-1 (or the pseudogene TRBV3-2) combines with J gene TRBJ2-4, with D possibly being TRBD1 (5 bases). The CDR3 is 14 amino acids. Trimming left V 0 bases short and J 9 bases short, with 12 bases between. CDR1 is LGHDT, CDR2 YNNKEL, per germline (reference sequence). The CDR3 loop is CASSQEGLYGIQYF. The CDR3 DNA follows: TGTGCCAGCAGCCAAGAGGGGCTATACGGCATTCAGTACTTC.

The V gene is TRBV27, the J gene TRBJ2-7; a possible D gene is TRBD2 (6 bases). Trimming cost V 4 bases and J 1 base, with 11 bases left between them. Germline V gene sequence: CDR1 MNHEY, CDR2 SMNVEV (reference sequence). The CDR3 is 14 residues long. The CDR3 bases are TGTGCCAGCAGTTCGGGGGAGAGGTCCTACGAGCAGTACTTC. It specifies CASSSGERSYEQYF.

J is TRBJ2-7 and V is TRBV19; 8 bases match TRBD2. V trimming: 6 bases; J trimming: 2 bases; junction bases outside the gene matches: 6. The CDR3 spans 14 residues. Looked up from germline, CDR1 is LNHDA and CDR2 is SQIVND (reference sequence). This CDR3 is CASREREFPYEQYF. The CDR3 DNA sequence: TGTGCCAGTAGAGAGCGGGAGTTCCCCTACGAGCAGTACTTC.

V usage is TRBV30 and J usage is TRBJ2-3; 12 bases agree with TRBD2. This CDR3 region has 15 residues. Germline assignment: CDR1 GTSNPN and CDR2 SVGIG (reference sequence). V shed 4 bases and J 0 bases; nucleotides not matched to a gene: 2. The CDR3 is CAWTTSGRSTDTQYF. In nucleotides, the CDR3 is TGTGCCTGGACCACTAGCGGGAGGAGCACAGATACGCAGTATTTT.